One and the same sample provided the 19 T cell receptor beta chains below, sequenced in a study of metastatic and nonmetastatic thyroid tumors (dated by TCRdb to the early 2020s). None of the patients had been given any treatment before thyroid surgery. Library generation was performed with PCR. Sequencing relied on an Illumina HiSeq 4000. In TCRdb, the public reads were trimmed at Q25 with fastp and aligned with MiXCR, with productive beta chains retained. The table for this sample lists more than 25,000 clones; roughly 6.8% of them were counted only once. Jointly, the top ten make up around two fifths of the sample. Sequencing was performed on blood. The receptors originated from a female donor with papillary thyroid cancer or a benign thyroid nodule (not recorded which). Some clones in this sample may be carry-over from other donors' samples.

The sample holds many counts of this clone. CDR3 nucleotide sequence: TGCAGTGCTTCGAAAGGGACGGAATATGGCTACACCTTC. Protein sequence: CSASKGTEYGYTF. J is TRBJ1-2 and V is TRBV20-1, with D possibly being TRBD1 (5 bases). The CDR3 has 13 amino acids. The V gene lost 5 bases and the J gene lost 5 bases, with 15 bases spanning the gap. Germline V gene sequence: CDR1 DFQATT, CDR2 SNEGSKA (reference sequence).

This clone was seen at least ten times. The chain carries TRBV6-1 and TRBJ1-1; D perhaps matches TRBD1 (6 bases). The germline gives CDR1 MNHNS, CDR2 SASEGT. The CDR3 totals 15 residues. The V and J ends lost 5 bases and 5 bases respectively, with 18 bases between them. This CDR3 is CASSLLGGGSTEAFF. As DNA, the CDR3 is TGTGCCAGCAGTCTCTTGGGGGGCGGGTCGACTGAAGCTTTCTTT.

This clone was counted at least ten times. This rearrangement joins TRBV7-3 to TRBJ2-5, with 7 bases fitting TRBD1. The CDR3 totals 15 residues. The V segment lost 5 bases and the J segment 5 bases; nucleotides outside the gene matches: 11. Germline lookup yields CDR1 SGHTA and CDR2 FQGTGA. CDR3 sequence reads: CASSPQTGRGETQYF. CDR3 DNA sequence: TGTGCCAGCAGCCCCCAGACAGGGCGCGGGGAGACCCAGTACTTC. Together with reference TRBV7-3 and TRBJ2-5, the CDR3 gives the full variable domain: GAGVSQTPSNKVTEKGKYVELRCDPISGHTALYWYRQSLGQGPEFLIYFQGTGAADDSGLPNDRFFAVRPEGSVSTLKIQRTERGDSAVYLCASSPQTGRGETQYFGPGTRLLVL.

In its sample, this clone was seen many times. The rearrangement links TRBV7-9 to TRBJ2-1; a weak D match, TRBD2 (6 bases). The CDR3 spans 16 residues. Germline values: CDR1 SEHNR, CDR2 FQNEAQ (reference sequence). V was clipped by 3 bases and J by 4 bases, with 16 bases between them. The CDR3 is CASSLHGGTRYNEQFF. DNA of the CDR3: TGTGCCAGCAGCTTGCATGGCGGGACGAGGTACAATGAGCAGTTCTTC.

This clone came up many times. The CDR3 here is CASSRALGYGYTF. In nucleotides, the CDR3 is TGTGCCAGCAGCCGAGCCCTAGGCTATGGCTACACCTTC. The rearrangement joins TRBV6-2 or TRBV6-3 to TRBJ1-2; no clear D. With 6 bases removed from V and 4 bases from J, the gap between germline ends came to 12 bases. Germline assignment: CDR1 MNHEY and CDR2 SVGEGT. This CDR3 region has 13 residues.

This clone was detected ten times or more. The chain couples TRBV5-1 to TRBJ1-1, with 8 positions matching TRBD1. This CDR3 is built from 14 residues. CDR1 SGHRS and CDR2 YFSETQ come from the germline V gene. The V and J ends lost 4 bases and 0 bases, in that order; junction bases with no gene match: 2. The chain's CDR3 is CASSRTGMNTEAFF. CDR3 nucleotides: TGCGCCAGCAGCCGGACAGGGATGAACACTGAAGCTTTCTTT.

This clone was counted many times. The chain employs TRBV19 and TRBJ2-3; D may be TRBD2 (6 bases). V shed 1 base and J shed 2 bases, with 10 bases lying between them. Germline loops: CDR1 LNHDA, CDR2 SQIVND (reference sequence). The CDR3 sequence is 15 residues long. The CDR3 spells CASSIGERVTDTQYF. CDR3 DNA sequence: TGTGCCAGTAGTATAGGGGAGCGGGTCACAGATACGCAGTATTTT.

This clone showed up many times. The chain combines TRBV2 with TRBJ1-1; D gene uncertain. From germline, CDR1 is SNHLY and CDR2 FYNNEI. The V end was cut by 2 bases, the J end by 1 base, with 8 bases between. The CDR3 length is 14 residues. CDR3: CASSERLSNTEAFF. In DNA form, the CDR3 reads TGTGCCAGCAGTGAAAGGTTATCGAACACTGAAGCTTTCTTT.

This clone was observed many times. The CDR3 nucleotides are TGTGCCAGCAGCCCCCTTGGCCGCACCTACGAGCAGTACTTC. It codes for CASSPLGRTYEQYF. This rearrangement joins TRBV7-2 to TRBJ2-7; D not resolved. Germline assignment: CDR1 SGHTA and CDR2 FQGNSA. Trimming shortened V by 5 bases and J by 2 bases, and 13 bases separated the two germline ends. The CDR3 spans 14 residues.

The CDR3 protein is CASSPRGWYNQPQHF. CDR3 in DNA: TGTGCCAGCAGTCCCCGCGGGTGGTACAATCAGCCCCAGCATTTT. This chain links TRBV28 with TRBJ1-5; D remains ambiguous. Germline-derived CDR1 and CDR2 are MDHEN and SYDVKM. This CDR3 is 15 amino acids long. Trimming stripped 5 bases from V and 3 bases from J, with 14 bases between.

This clone was seen ten or more times. This sequence joins TRBV27 and TRBJ1-5; D is ambiguous. Between the trimmed V and J ends, which lost 4 bases and 4 bases, there was a span of 14 bases. The length of the CDR3 is 15 residues. The germline CDR1 and CDR2 sequences are MNHEY and SMNVEV (reference sequence). The CDR3 loop is CASSSGVIGNQPQHF. The CDR3 DNA reads TGTGCCAGCAGTTCCGGGGTTATCGGAAATCAGCCCCAGCATTTT.

This clone appeared many times. A much larger clone differs by one base, so this may be a read error. The chain couples TRBV6-2 or TRBV6-3 to TRBJ1-2, with TRBD1 as a possible D gene (5 bases). The CDR3 length is 13 residues. Looked up from germline, CDR1 is MNHEY and CDR2 is SVGEGT. For the CDR3, the DNA is TGTGCCAGCGCTGACAGTGCTAACTATGGCCACACCTTC. Translated, it gives CASADSANYGHTF.

Ten or more counts support this clone. The chain couples TRBV15 to TRBJ1-1; D ambiguous. Germline V gene data show CDR1 as LNHNV and CDR2 as YYDKDF (reference sequence). The CDR3 is 16 residues long. V was clipped by 0 bases and J by 1 base, with 12 bases between them. The CDR3 reads CATSRDRPGANTEAFF. The CDR3, as DNA: TGTGCCACCAGCAGAGATCGTCCAGGCGCGAACACTGAAGCTTTCTTT.

This clone has ten or more counts. The V call is TRBV5-1, the J call TRBJ1-4; D uncertain. The CDR3 runs 15 residues. Trimming pared 1 base from V and 2 bases from J, leaving 9 bases between. The germline V gene has CDR1 SGHRS and CDR2 YFSETQ. CDR3 in DNA: TGCGCCAGCAGCTTGCTAGGGCAGACTAATGAAAAACTGTTTTTT. It yields the protein CASSLLGQTNEKLFF.

This clone came up many times. This may be a read error: a much more frequent sequence differs by one nucleotide. The genes are TRBV28 and TRBJ1-1; a weak D match, TRBD1 (6 bases). Germline assignment: CDR1 MDHEN and CDR2 SYDVKM. The length of the CDR3 is 14 residues. Trimming stripped 8 bases from V and 0 bases from J, with 13 bases between. CDR3 amino acids: CASGRGTLNTEAFF. CDR3 nucleotides: TGTGCCAGCGGAAGGGGGACACTGAACACTGAAGCTTTCTTT.

Ten or more counts support this clone. V usage is TRBV6-2 or TRBV6-3 and J usage is TRBJ1-5; 7 bases fit TRBD1. The V and J ends lost 6 bases and 6 bases, in that order; junction bases with no gene match: 17. CDR1 is MNHEY, CDR2 SVGEGT, per germline. The CDR3 is 17 residues long. This CDR3 reads CASSKITGARGAQPQHF. The CDR3 coding sequence is TGTGCCAGCAGCAAGATAACGGGGGCCAGGGGGGCTCAGCCCCAGCATTTT.

This clone was found many times. The chain carries TRBV2 and TRBJ2-1; a possible D gene is TRBD2 (6 bases). This CDR3 spans 15 amino acids. Germline CDR1 is SNHLY and CDR2 is FYNNEI. V was pared by 2 bases and J by 10 bases, with 18 bases between. CDR3 in DNA: TGTGCCAGCAGTGAAAGGACTACCAGAGGGCGGGAGCAGTTCTTC. Its protein is CASSERTTRGREQFF. Using reference TRBV2 and TRBJ2-1 for the parts outside the CDR3, the full variable domain is EPEVTQTPSHQVTQMGQEVILRCVPISNHLYFYWYRQILGQKVEFLVSFYNNEISEKSEIFDDQFSVERPDGSNFTLKIRSTKLEDSAMYFCASSERTTRGREQFFGPGTRLTVL.

This clone was recorded many times. This rearrangement joins TRBV7-2 to TRBJ2-1; no definite D call. CDR1 SGHTA and CDR2 FQGNSA come from the germline V gene. Trimming took off 5 bases at V and 2 bases at J, with 13 bases between the two ends. There are 15 residues in the CDR3. CDR3 coding DNA: TGTGCCAGCAGCACCGATCGCGGCACCTACAATGAGCAGTTCTTC. Amino acid sequence: CASSTDRGTYNEQFF.

The chain recombines TRBV6-2 or TRBV6-3 with TRBJ1-5; TRBD1 is a possible D gene (6 bases). CDR3 length: 18 residues. Germline V gives CDR1 MNHEY, CDR2 SVGEGT. CDR3 residues: CVGSYLRGASGSNQPQHF. CDR3 coding DNA: TGTGTCGGCAGTTACCTCCGGGGGGCCTCGGGTAGCAATCAGCCCCAGCATTTT.